A single sample is the source of the 8 T cell receptor beta chains below, sequenced in a study of blood T cell repertoires in COVID-19. The data were produced by immunoSEQ multiplex PCR, yet TCRdb's version contains in-frame clones alone and is incomplete. The sample has about 170,000 clones, about nine tenths seen once; the top ten hold about 3.5%. Sequenced material: peripheral blood. These receptors originate from a man in his sixties or seventies with acute or convalescent COVID-19.

This rearrangement joins TRBV19 to TRBJ1-3; TRBD1 aligns across 7 bases. The CDR3 runs to 15 residues. The germline gives CDR1 LNHDA, CDR2 SQIVND (reference sequence). V was clipped by 7 bases and J by 2 bases; unmatched bases: 8. Here the CDR3 DNA reads TGTGCCAGTACTCCGGACAGGAACCCTGGAAACACCATATATTTT. As protein: CASTPDRNPGNTIYF.

The chain uses TRBV7-2 and TRBJ2-3; TRBD1 is a possible D gene (6 bases). This CDR3 is built from 14 residues. Germline V gene sequence: CDR1 SGHTA, CDR2 FQGNSA. The V gene lost 5 bases and the J gene lost 6 bases, with 15 bases spanning the gap. The CDR3 is CASSPDRQGDTQYF. CDR3 DNA sequence: TGTGCCAGCAGCCCCGACAGGCAAGGGGATACGCAGTATTTT.

The chain uses TRBV5-6 and TRBJ1-2; D call uncertain. CDR3 length: 13 residues. The V end lost 0 bases, the J end lost 0 bases, and 3 bases lay between the germline ends. CDR1 and CDR2 (germline): SGHDT, YYEEEE. CDR3 amino acids: CASSLEPNYGYTF. The CDR3 region has the DNA TGTGCCAGCAGCTTGGAGCCTAACTATGGCTACACCTTC.

The V call is TRBV18, the J call TRBJ2-5, with D possibly being TRBD2 (6 bases). The V end was cut by 3 bases, the J end by 0 bases, with 11 bases between. The germline gives CDR1 KGHSH, CDR2 LQKENI. The CDR3 extends over 15 amino acids. CDR3 amino acids: CASSPPGLYQETQYF. CDR3 nucleotides: TGTGCCAGCTCACCCCCGGGACTGTACCAAGAGACCCAGTACTTC.

The rearrangement links TRBV4-2 to TRBJ2-3, with 9 bases that match TRBD2. CDR1 and CDR2 (germline): LGHNA, YNFKEQ. After removal of 4 bases from V and 1 base from J, the junction contained 15 bases not matched to a gene. The CDR3 totals 19 residues. The DNA of the CDR3 is TGTGCCAGCAGCCTACTACCCCTTAGCGGGGGTGAGGGCACAGATACGCAGTATTTT. This codes for CASSLLPLSGGEGTDTQYF.

The chain carries TRBV9 and TRBJ2-2; the match to TRBD2 covers 8 bases. Trimming at V came to 7 bases and at J to 6 bases, leaving 5 bases not matched to a gene. The length of the CDR3 is 13 residues. Looked up from germline, CDR1 is SGDLS and CDR2 is YYNGEE. The CDR3 here is CASRKAGAGELFF. The CDR3, as DNA: TGTGCCAGCCGAAAAGCGGGAGCCGGGGAGCTGTTTTTT.

V and J are TRBV19 and TRBJ2-7, with D hard to call. The CDR3 spans 15 residues. V was trimmed by 1 base and J by 4 bases, leaving 14 bases between them. Germline CDR1 is LNHDA and CDR2 is SQIVND (reference sequence). As DNA, the CDR3 is TGTGCCAGTAGTATAGGCGGCACCTTCCAATACGAGCAGTACTTC. As protein: CASSIGGTFQYEQYF.

The CDR3 reads CAIRGPNYEQYF. The DNA for the CDR3 is TGTGCCATCAGGGGCCCTAACTACGAGCAGTACTTC. This chain connects TRBV10-3 to TRBJ2-7, with D uncertain. Per germline, CDR1 ENHRY and CDR2 SYGVKD. The CDR3 is 12 residues long. V lost 6 bases to trimming and J lost 3 bases, with 9 bases between them.